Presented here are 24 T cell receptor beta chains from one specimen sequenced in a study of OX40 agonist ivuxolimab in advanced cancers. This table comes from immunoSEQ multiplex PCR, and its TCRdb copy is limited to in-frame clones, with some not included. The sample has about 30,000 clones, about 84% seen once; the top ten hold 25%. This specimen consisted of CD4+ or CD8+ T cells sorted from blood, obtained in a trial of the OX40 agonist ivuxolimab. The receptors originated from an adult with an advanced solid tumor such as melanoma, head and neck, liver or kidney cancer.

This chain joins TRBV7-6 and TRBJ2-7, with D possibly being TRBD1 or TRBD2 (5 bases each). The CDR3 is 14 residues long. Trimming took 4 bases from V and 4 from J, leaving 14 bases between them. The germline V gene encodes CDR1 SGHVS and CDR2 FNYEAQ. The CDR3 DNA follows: TGTGCCAGCAGCTCGGGACCGGAAGTTTACGAGCAGTACTTC. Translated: CASSSGPEVYEQYF.

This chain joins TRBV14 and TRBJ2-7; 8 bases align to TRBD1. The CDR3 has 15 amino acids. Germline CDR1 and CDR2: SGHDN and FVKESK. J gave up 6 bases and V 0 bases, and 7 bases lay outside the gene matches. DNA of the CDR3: TGTGCCAGCAGCCAAGAGGGCAGGGGGCTACCCGAGCAGTACTTC. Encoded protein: CASSQEGRGLPEQYF.

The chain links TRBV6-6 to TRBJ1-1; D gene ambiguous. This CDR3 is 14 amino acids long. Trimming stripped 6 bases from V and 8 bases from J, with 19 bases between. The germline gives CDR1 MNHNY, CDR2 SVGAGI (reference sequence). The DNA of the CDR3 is TGTGCCAGCAGCCCTCGTTCCGGGCAATTAGAAGCTTTCTTT. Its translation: CASSPRSGQLEAFF.

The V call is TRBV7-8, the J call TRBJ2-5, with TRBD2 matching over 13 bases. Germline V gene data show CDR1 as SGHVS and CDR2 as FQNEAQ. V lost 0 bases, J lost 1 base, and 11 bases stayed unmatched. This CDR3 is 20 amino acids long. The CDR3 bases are TGTGCCAGCAGCTTAGCGATCGGACTAGCGGGAGTCTCCGCCCAAGAGACCCAGTACTTC. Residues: CASSLAIGLAGVSAQETQYF.

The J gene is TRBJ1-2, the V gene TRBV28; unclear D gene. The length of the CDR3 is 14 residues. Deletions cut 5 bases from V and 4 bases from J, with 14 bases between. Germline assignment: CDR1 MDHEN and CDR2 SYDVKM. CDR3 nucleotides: TGTGCCAGCAGTCCCCGGACGGGAATCTATGGCTACACCTTC. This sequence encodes CASSPRTGIYGYTF.

The CDR3 nucleotides read TGTGCCAGCAGTGAACCGAACGCGAACACCGGGGAGCTGTTTTTT. Translated: CASSEPNANTGELFF. This chain joins TRBV2 and TRBJ2-2; no definite D call. The CDR3 contains 15 residues. V was cut by 2 bases and J by 0 bases, with 7 bases left in between. Per the germline V gene, CDR1 is SNHLY and CDR2 is FYNNEI.

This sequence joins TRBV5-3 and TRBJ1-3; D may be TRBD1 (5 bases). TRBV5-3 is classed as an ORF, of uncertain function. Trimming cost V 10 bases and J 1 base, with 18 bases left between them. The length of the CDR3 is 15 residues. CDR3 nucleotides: TGTGCCCCTATGGGGGGTGTGGTATCTGGAAACACCATATATTTT. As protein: CAPMGGVVSGNTIYF.

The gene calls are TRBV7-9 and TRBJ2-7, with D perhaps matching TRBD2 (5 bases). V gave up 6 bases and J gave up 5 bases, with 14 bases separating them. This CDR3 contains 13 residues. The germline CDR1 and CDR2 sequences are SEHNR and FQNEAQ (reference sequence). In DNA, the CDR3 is TGTGCCAGCAGTCTTAACGGGGTCCACGAGCAGTACTTC. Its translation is CASSLNGVHEQYF.

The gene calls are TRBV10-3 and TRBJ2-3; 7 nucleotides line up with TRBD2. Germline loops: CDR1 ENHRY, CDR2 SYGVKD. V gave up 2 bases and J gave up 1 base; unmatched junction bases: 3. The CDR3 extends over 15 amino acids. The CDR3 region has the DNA TGTGCCATCAGTGAGCCAGCGGGGCGCACAGATACGCAGTATTTT. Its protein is CAISEPAGRTDTQYF.

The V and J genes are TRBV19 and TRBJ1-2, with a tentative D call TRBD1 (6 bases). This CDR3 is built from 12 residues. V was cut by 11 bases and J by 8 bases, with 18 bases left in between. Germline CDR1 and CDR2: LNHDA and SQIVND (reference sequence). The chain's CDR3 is CASFLGGIGYTF. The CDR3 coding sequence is TGTGCCTCCTTCCTAGGGGGGATCGGCTACACCTTC. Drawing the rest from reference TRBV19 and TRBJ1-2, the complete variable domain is DGGITQSPKYLFRKEGQNVTLSCEQNLNHDAMYWYRQDPGQGLRLIYYSQIVNDFQKGDIAEGYSVSREKKESFPLTVTSAQKNPTAFYLCASFLGGIGYTFGSGTRLTVV.

The CDR3 region has the DNA TGTGCCAGCAGCTTCGCCGATACGCAGTATTTT. Translating gives CASSFADTQYF. This rearrangement joins TRBV5-6 to TRBJ2-3; no reliable D call. Trimming shortened V by 2 bases and J by 6 bases, and 4 bases separated the two germline ends. The CDR3 totals 11 residues. The germline V gene encodes CDR1 SGHDT and CDR2 YYEEEE. The entire variable domain, with the rest obtained from reference TRBV5-6 and TRBJ2-3, is as follows: DAGVTQSPTHLIKTRGQQVTLRCSPKSGHDTVSWYQQALGQGPQFIFQYYEEEERQRGNFPDRFSGHQFPNYSSELNVNALLLGDSALYLCASSFADTQYFGPGTRLTVL.

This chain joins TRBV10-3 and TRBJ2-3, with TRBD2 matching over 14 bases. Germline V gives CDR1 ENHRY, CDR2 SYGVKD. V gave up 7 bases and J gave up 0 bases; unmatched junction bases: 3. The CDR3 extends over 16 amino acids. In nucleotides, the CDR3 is TGTGCCATCATGGGGACTAGCGGGGGTAGCACAGATACGCAGTATTTT. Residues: CAIMGTSGGSTDTQYF.

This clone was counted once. The DNA of the CDR3 is TGTGCCAGCAGCGCCCAATCAGGGAGCTCCTACGAGCAGTACTTC. Residues: CASSAQSGSSYEQYF. The chain links TRBV9 to TRBJ2-7; D could derive from TRBD1 or TRBD2 (5 bases each). This CDR3 is built from 15 residues. Germline V CDR1 and CDR2: SGDLS, YYNGEE. Trimming removed 3 bases from V and 0 bases from J, with 13 bases in between. Full variable domain (outside the CDR3, taken from reference TRBV9 and TRBJ2-7): DSGVTQTPKHLITATGQRVTLRCSPRSGDLSVYWYQQSLDQGLQFLIQYYNGEERAKGNILERFSAQQFPDLHSELNLSSLELGDSALYFCASSAQSGSSYEQYFGPGTRLTVT.

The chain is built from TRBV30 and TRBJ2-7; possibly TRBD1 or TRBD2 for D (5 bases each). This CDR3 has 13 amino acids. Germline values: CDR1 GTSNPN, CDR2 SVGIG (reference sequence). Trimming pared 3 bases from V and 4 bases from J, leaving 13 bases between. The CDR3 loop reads CAWSRDRAYEQYF. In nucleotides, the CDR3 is TGTGCCTGGAGCCGGGACCGAGCATACGAGCAGTACTTC. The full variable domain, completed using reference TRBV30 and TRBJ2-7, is SQTIHQWPATLVQPVGSPLSLECTVEGTSNPNLYWYRQAAGRGLQLLFYSVGIGQISSEVPQNLSASRPQDRQFILSSKKLLLSDSGFYLCAWSRDRAYEQYFGPGTRLTVT.

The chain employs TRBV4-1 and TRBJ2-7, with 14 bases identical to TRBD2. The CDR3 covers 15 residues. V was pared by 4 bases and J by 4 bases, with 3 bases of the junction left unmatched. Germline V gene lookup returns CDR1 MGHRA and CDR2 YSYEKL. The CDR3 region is CASSPGTSGSYEQYF. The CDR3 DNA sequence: TGCGCCAGCAGCCCAGGGACTAGCGGGAGTTACGAGCAGTACTTC.

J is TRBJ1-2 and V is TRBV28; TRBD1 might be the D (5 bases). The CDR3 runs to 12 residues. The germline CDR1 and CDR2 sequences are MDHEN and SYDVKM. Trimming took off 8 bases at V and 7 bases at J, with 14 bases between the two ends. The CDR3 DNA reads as TGTGCCAGCGGACTTGGGGGAGCTGGCTACACCTTC. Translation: CASGLGGAGYTF.

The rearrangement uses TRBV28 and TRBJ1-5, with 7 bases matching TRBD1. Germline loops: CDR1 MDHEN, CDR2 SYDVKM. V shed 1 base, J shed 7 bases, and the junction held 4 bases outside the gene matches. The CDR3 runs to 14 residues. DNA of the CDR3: TGTGCCAGCAGTTTATCAGGGGGTAAGCAGCCCCAGCATTTT. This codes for CASSLSGGKQPQHF.

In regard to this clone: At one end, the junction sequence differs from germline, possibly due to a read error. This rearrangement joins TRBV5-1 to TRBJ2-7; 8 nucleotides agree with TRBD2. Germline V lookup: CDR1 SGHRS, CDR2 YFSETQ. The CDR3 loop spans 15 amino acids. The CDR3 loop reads CASSSRPTSEFRADF. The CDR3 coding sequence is TGCGCCAGCAGTTCCCGCCCGACTAGCGAGTTTAGGGCCGACTTC.

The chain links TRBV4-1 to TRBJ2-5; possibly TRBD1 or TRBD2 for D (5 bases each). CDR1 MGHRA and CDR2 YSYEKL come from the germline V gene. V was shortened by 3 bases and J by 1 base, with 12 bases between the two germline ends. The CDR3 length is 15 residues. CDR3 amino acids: CASSQGVLAQETQYF. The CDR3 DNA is TGCGCCAGCAGCCAGGGGGTTCTAGCCCAAGAGACCCAGTACTTC.

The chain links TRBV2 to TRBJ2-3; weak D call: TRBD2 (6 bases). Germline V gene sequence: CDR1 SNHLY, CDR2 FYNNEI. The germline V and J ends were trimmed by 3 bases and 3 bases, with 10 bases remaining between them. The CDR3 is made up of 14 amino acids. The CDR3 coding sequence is TGTGCCAGCAGTGACGGGGGAACGACAGATACGCAGTATTTT. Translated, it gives CASSDGGTTDTQYF.

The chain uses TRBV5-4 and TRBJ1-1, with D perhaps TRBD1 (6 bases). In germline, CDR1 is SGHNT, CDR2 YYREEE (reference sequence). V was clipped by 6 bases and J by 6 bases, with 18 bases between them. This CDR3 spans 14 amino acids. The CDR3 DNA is TGTGCCAGCACCATGGGGGTCGGGGGCGCTGAAGCTTTCTTT. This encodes CASTMGVGGAEAFF.

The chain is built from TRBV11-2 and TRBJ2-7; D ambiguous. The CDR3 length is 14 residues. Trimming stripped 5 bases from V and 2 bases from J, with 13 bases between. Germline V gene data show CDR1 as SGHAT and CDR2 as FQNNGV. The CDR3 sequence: CASSPRIPPYEQYF. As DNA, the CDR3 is TGTGCCAGCAGCCCGAGGATCCCCCCCTACGAGCAGTACTTC.

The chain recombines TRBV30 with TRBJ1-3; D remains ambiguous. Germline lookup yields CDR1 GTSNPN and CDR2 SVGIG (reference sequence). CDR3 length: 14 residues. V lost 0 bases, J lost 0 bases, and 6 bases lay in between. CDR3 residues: CAWSVGISGNTIYF. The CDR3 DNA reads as TGTGCCTGGAGTGTAGGCATCTCTGGAAACACCATATATTTT.

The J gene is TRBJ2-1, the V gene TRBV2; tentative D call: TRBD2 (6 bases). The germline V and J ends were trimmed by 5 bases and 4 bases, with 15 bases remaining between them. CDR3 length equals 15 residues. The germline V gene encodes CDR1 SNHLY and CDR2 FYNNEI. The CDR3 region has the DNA TGTGCCAGCAGTCCCCTCGCGGGACGTTACAATGAGCAGTTCTTC. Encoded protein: CASSPLAGRYNEQFF.